One TCR beta chain is described in this entry. The antigen it recognizes is unknown. Qualities for individual bases were not recorded, and no much larger clone is one base off. These data belong to a study of blood T cell repertoires in COVID-19 (dated by TCRdb to 2020 to 2022). Regarding the study in general: The collaborator samples originated in the United States, Italy and Spain and spanned the acute and convalescent phases of COVID-19. The repertoires were made available in a free public database intended to serve as a resource for research on the immune response to SARS-CoV-2. The prospective study material was composed of cDNA or gDNA derived from T cells, B-cell-depleted T cells, or PBMCs. The sample metadata nearly always contained a de-identified subject ID, COVID-19 status, age in years and sex. The samples were drawn from two sources: the first 160 participants of the ongoing ImmuneRACE study, and 1,200 or so subjects contributed by 6 global collaborators. Subjects who had been exposed to COVID-19, were actively infected with it, or had recovered from it provided the deeply sampled blood TCRbeta repertoires that made up the dataset. Where available, HLA class I and class II types were taken from metadata supplied by the sample provider and were not determined by assay-based typing.

V trim: 5 bases; J trim: 8 bases; unmatched bases: 7. For CDR1 and CDR2, the germline V gene (reference sequence) lists SEHNR and FQNEAQ. From cysteine to phenylalanine, the CDR3 is 15 amino acids long. The kept DNA is CDR3 alone, 45 bases in frame from the first base. TCRbeta CDR3 regions were amplified from genomic DNA using the immunoSEQ Assay, a bias-controlled multiplex PCR. The study's own analysis went as follows. Within the assay, amplification of reference gene primers was used to estimate how many nucleated cells each sample contained. To quantify the absolute abundance of each unique TCRbeta CDR3 rearrangement, sequence reads were collapsed and filtered. For each sample, productive Simpson clonality was calculated as the square root of Simpson's diversity index over productive rearrangements. The source is immuneACCESS, and TCRdb retained only in-frame sequences with V and J called. Part of the clones is not carried over; for the studies checked, unresolved V genes explain less than half of this, and the remainder is unexplained. Clone size and V and J calls were adopted from that table, with D and trimming inferred from the DNA. In all, the sample holds about 380,000 clones, and approximately 87% of those were seen once. The ten largest clones add up to 1.3% of the sample.

In the prospective study, participants were roughly 18 to 95 years old, resided in about two dozen geographic areas of the United States, and were enrolled through a virtual design. To assign participants to cohorts, the prospective study relied on clinical history that participants themselves reported in a screening survey and a study questionnaire. ImmuneRACE Cohort 3 recovered participants were defined by two consecutive negative NP/OP PCR tests, healthcare professional clearance, or symptom resolution. In the prospective study, whole blood, serum and a nasopharyngeal or oropharyngeal swab were collected from each participant by mobile phlebotomists. Participants in the prospective study had the option to provide additional blood draws and questionnaires over a roughly two-month period. Before DNA extraction, blood samples from the prospective study were shipped at room temperature or frozen.

General study outcomes and caveats: Clinical and demographic metadata were provided uncurated, with the amount varying by source and participant.

The chain is assembled from TRBV7-9 and TRBJ1-4; TRBD1 aligns with 11 central bases. Sequenced: PBMCs or T cells enriched from blood (not recorded which). The sequence was collected from a man aged 25-45 years who had recovered from COVID-19. The CDR3: CASSQWTGGEEKLFF. Here is the DNA: TGTGCCAGCAGCCAGTGGACAGGGGGCGAGGAAAAACTGTTTTTT.